This is a list of T cell receptor beta chains from one sample in a study of blood T cell repertoires in COVID-19. Produced via immunoSEQ multiplex PCR; TCRdb's table is partial and in-frame only. The sample includes some 190,000 clones, 80% of them seen just once. The sequenced sample was PBMCs or T cells enriched from blood (not recorded which). The source is a man in his 60s who had been exposed to COVID-19. CDR3s include the opening cysteine and the closing phenylalanine or tryptophan. D genes are given only for firm matches. Size is stated for part of the rows, as once, few or many counts, or as a class when the clone is expanded.

J	size	D	V	CDR3	DNA
TRBJ2-1	NA	TRBD2	TRBV19	CATSGGGRASSYNEQFF	TGTGCCACCTCGGGCGGCGGGAGAGCTAGCTCCTACAATGAGCAGTTCTTC
TRBJ1-5	NA	NA	TRBV27	CASSLGGALRNQPQHF	TGTGCCAGCAGTTTAGGGGGGGCTTTACGCAATCAGCCCCAGCATTTT
TRBJ2-7	NA	TRBD2	TRBV11-3	CASSLVRASGSSYEQYF	TGTGCCAGCAGCTTAGTTAGGGCTAGCGGGAGCTCCTACGAGCAGTACTTC
TRBJ2-2	once	TRBD2	TRBV4-3	CASSQLAGITGELFF	TGCGCCAGCAGCCAACTAGCGGGGATCACCGGGGAGCTGTTTTTT
TRBJ2-7	NA	NA	TRBV5-1	CASSFLAKTDEQYF	TGCGCCAGCAGCTTTCTAGCGAAGACTGACGAGCAGTACTTC
TRBJ2-1	NA	NA	TRBV7-7	CASSFERPPANEQFF	TGTGCCAGCAGCTTTGAGCGCCCCCCGGCCAATGAGCAGTTCTTC
TRBJ2-1	NA	TRBD2	TRBV29-1	CSVEGGSSYNEQFF	TGCAGCGTTGAAGGCGGGAGCTCCTACAATGAGCAGTTCTTC
TRBJ2-1	NA	NA	TRBV20-1	CSPTDNNEQFF	TGCAGCCCGACAGATAACAATGAGCAGTTCTTC
TRBJ1-1	NA	NA	TRBV12-3/TRBV12-4	CASSPFGDTEAFF	TGTGCCAGCAGCCCTTTCGGGGACACTGAAGCTTTCTTT
TRBJ1-4	NA	NA	TRBV10-2	CASSKSVSRTAPNEKLFF	TGCGCCAGCAGTAAATCCGTAAGCCGGACAGCGCCGAATGAAAAACTGTTTTTT
TRBJ2-5	few	NA	TRBV6-1	CASSEGQNQETQYF	TGTGCCAGCAGTGAAGGTCAGAACCAAGAGACCCAGTACTTC
TRBJ1-3	once	NA	TRBV7-9	CASRPTLGGGRGGNTIYF	TGTGCCAGCAGACCCACACTCGGCGGGGGGCGAGGCGGAAACACCATATATTTT
TRBJ2-1	NA	TRBD2	TRBV5-1	CASSPGVAGTNEQFF	TGCGCCAGCAGCCCCGGGGTAGCGGGGACCAATGAGCAGTTCTTC
TRBJ1-4	NA	TRBD1	TRBV4-3	CASSQDLIGTGGSEKLFF	TGCGCCAGCAGCCAAGACCTAATTGGGACAGGGGGCAGTGAAAAACTGTTTTTT
TRBJ1-1	NA	NA	TRBV9	CASSVVLGGNTEAFF	TGTGCCAGCAGCGTAGTATTAGGAGGGAACACTGAAGCTTTCTTT
TRBJ2-7	NA	NA	TRBV7-2	CASSTRTSLSYEQYF	TGTGCCAGCAGCACGAGGACATCCCTCTCCTACGAGCAGTACTTC
TRBJ1-3	NA	NA	TRBV7-8	CASSLAGGNTIYF	TGTGCCAGCAGCTTAGCCGGGGGAAACACCATATATTTT
TRBJ1-2	NA	NA	TRBV3-1/TRBV3-2	CASSQGETGIGYTF	TGTGCCAGCAGCCAAGGGGAGACAGGTATTGGCTACACCTTC
TRBJ2-3	NA	NA	TRBV28	CASSPDRLQYF	TGTGCCAGCAGCCCGGACAGACTGCAGTATTTT
TRBJ2-7	NA	NA	TRBV27	CASSLAPRGYEQYF	TGTGCCAGCAGTTTAGCCCCGAGAGGCTACGAGCAGTACTTC
TRBJ2-2	NA	TRBD2	TRBV28	CASSLSGRPVPGELFF	TGTGCCAGCAGTCTTAGCGGGAGGCCGGTCCCCGGGGAGCTGTTTTTT
TRBJ2-1	NA	TRBD2	TRBV30	CAWTSGAYNEQFF	TGTGCCTGGACTAGCGGCGCCTACAATGAGCAGTTCTTC
TRBJ1-1	few	NA	TRBV10-2	CASTEITGNTEAFF	TGCGCCAGCACCGAAATCACAGGGAACACTGAAGCTTTCTTT
TRBJ2-7	NA	NA	TRBV28	CASSSPRAGRYEQYF	TGTGCCAGCAGCTCCCCGAGGGCAGGACGCTACGAGCAGTACTTC
TRBJ2-7	NA	NA	TRBV9	CASSSDGGPLVSEQYF	TGTGCCAGCAGCAGCGACGGAGGCCCCCTCGTAAGTGAGCAGTACTTC
TRBJ2-3	NA	TRBD1	TRBV9	CASSADRASSTDTQYF	TGTGCCAGCAGCGCCGACAGGGCTTCTAGCACAGATACGCAGTATTTT
TRBJ1-2	few	NA	TRBV5-1	CASSSDPANYGYTF	TGCGCCAGCAGCTCTGATCCAGCTAACTATGGCTACACCTTC
TRBJ1-2	NA	NA	TRBV30	CAWSVSMGQAGYTF	TGTGCCTGGAGTGTATCAATGGGGCAGGCGGGCTACACCTTC
TRBJ2-5	NA	TRBD2	TRBV11-1	CASGRERSFSETQYF	TGTGCCAGCGGGAGGGAGCGTTCTTTTTCGGAGACCCAGTACTTC
TRBJ1-5	few	NA	TRBV19	CASSNHGTPNQPQHF	TGTGCCAGTAGTAACCACGGGACACCCAATCAGCCCCAGCATTTT
TRBJ1-1	NA	NA	TRBV19	CASSISGAGNTEAFF	TGTGCCAGTAGTATTAGCGGGGCCGGGAACACTGAAGCTTTCTTT
TRBJ1-1	NA	TRBD1	TRBV30	CAAGGQNTEAFF	TGTGCCGCAGGGGGCCAGAACACTGAAGCTTTCTTT
TRBJ2-2	many	TRBD1	TRBV11-3	CASSLGITGDTGELFF	TGTGCCAGCAGCTTAGGAATAACAGGGGACACCGGGGAGCTGTTTTTT
TRBJ1-1	NA	NA	TRBV9	CASSVGALGDTEAFF	TGTGCCAGCAGCGTAGGGGCCCTGGGAGACACTGAAGCTTTCTTT
TRBJ2-3	NA	NA	TRBV7-3	CASSFTGSPTDTQYF	TGTGCCAGCAGCTTTACAGGGAGCCCCACAGATACGCAGTATTTT
TRBJ2-1	NA	TRBD2	TRBV5-1	CASSLIPSGGGSYNEQFF	TGCGCCAGCAGCTTAATCCCGTCGGGCGGGGGGTCCTACAATGAGCAGTTCTTC
TRBJ2-3	once	TRBD1	TRBV10-3	CAIKLPGQDTDTQYF	TGTGCCATAAAACTCCCGGGACAGGACACAGATACGCAGTATTTT
TRBJ1-2	NA	TRBD1	TRBV5-1	CASSLNSGQGYGYTF	TGCGCCAGCAGCTTGAATTCAGGACAGGGGTATGGCTACACCTTC
TRBJ2-5	NA	TRBD1	TRBV5-4	CASSPRTGTETQYF	TGTGCCAGCAGCCCAAGGACAGGCACCGAGACCCAGTACTTC
TRBJ1-1	few	TRBD1	TRBV2	CASSEYGTGTEAFF	TGTGCCAGCAGTGAATACGGGACAGGCACTGAAGCTTTCTTT
TRBJ2-2	many	NA	TRBV6-5	CASSPTGELFF	TGTGCCAGCAGCCCAACCGGGGAGCTGTTTTTT
TRBJ1-2	NA	NA	TRBV24-1	CATSDLTGRGYTF	TGTGCCACCAGTGATTTAACAGGGCGTGGCTACACCTTC
TRBJ1-5	once	NA	TRBV2	CASGREGISNQPQHF	TGTGCCAGCGGGAGGGAGGGGATTAGCAATCAGCCCCAGCATTTT
TRBJ1-5	once	NA	TRBV7-2	CASSLDLYQPQHF	TGTGCCAGCAGCTTAGATTTATATCAGCCCCAGCATTTT
TRBJ2-1	NA	TRBD2	TRBV6-2/TRBV6-3	CASSYPPPGLGSYNEQFF	TGTGCCAGCAGTTACCCGCCCCCGGGACTAGGCTCCTACAATGAGCAGTTCTTC